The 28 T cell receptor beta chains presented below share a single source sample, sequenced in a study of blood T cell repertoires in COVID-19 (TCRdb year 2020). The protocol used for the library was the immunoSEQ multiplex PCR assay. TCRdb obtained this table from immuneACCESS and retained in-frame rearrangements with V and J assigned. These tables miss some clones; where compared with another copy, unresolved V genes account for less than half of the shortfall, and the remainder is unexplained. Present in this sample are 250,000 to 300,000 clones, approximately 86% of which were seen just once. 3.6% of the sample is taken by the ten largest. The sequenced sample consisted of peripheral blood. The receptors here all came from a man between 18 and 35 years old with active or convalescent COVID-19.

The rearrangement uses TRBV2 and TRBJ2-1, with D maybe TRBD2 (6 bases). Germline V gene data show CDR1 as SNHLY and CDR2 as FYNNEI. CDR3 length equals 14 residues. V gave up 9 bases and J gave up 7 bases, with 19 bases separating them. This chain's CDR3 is CASIRPNGGNEQFF. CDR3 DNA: TGTGCCAGTATTCGACCTAATGGGGGGAATGAGCAGTTCTTC.

DNA of the CDR3: TGTGCCAGCATCCCCAACCGCGACAATCTTAGTGGCTACACCTTC. Its translation: CASIPNRDNLSGYTF. This chain connects TRBV6-5 to TRBJ1-2; D not resolved. Trimming removed 7 bases from V and 7 bases from J, with 22 bases in between. CDR1 is MNHEY and CDR2 is SVGAGI in the germline V gene. There are 15 residues in the CDR3.

The CDR3 is CSVLPVSSYNEQFF. The CDR3, as DNA: TGCAGCGTTCTCCCTGTTAGCTCCTACAATGAGCAGTTCTTC. The chain couples TRBV29-1 to TRBJ2-1; D is unclear. The V and J ends lost 5 bases and 0 bases respectively, with 11 bases between them. The CDR3 extends over 14 amino acids. CDR1 and CDR2 (germline): SQVTM, ANQGSEA.

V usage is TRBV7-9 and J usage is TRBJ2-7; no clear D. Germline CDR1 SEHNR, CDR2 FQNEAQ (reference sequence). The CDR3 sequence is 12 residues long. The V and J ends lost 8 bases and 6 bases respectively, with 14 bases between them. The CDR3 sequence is CASAQTSTEQYF. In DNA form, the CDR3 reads TGTGCCAGCGCCCAGACAAGTACCGAGCAGTACTTC.

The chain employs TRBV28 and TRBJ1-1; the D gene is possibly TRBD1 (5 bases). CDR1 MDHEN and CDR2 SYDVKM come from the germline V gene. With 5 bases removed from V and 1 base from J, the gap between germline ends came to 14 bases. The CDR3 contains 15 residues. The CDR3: CASSEPRGGNTEAFF. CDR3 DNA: TGTGCCAGCAGTGAACCTCGGGGGGGGAACACTGAAGCTTTCTTT.

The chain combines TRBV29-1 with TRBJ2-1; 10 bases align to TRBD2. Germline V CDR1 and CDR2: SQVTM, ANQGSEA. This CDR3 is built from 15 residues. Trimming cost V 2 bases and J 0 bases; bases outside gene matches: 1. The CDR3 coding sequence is TGCAGCGTTGAACCTAGCGGGAGCTCCTACAATGAGCAGTTCTTC. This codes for CSVEPSGSSYNEQFF.

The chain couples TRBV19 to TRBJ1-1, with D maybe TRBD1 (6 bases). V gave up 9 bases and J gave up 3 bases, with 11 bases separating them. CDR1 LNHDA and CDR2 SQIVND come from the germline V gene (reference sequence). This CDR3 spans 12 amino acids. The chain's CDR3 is CAREGGDTEAFF. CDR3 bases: TGTGCCAGGGAAGGGGGAGACACTGAAGCTTTCTTT. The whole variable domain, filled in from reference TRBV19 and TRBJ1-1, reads DGGITQSPKYLFRKEGQNVTLSCEQNLNHDAMYWYRQDPGQGLRLIYYSQIVNDFQKGDIAEGYSVSREKKESFPLTVTSAQKNPTAFYLCAREGGDTEAFFGQGTRLTVV.

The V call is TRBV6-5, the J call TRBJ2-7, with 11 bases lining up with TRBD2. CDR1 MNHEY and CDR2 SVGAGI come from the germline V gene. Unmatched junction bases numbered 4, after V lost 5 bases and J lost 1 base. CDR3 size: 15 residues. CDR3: CASSNGLAGSYEQYF. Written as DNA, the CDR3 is TGTGCCAGCAGTAACGGACTAGCGGGTTCCTACGAGCAGTACTTC.

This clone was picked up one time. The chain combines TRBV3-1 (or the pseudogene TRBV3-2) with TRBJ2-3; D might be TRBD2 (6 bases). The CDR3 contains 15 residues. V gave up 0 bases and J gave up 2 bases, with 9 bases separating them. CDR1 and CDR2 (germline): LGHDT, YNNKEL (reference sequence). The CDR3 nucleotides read TGTGCCAGCAGCCAAGAATTAGCGGCCACAGATACGCAGTATTTT. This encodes CASSQELAATDTQYF.

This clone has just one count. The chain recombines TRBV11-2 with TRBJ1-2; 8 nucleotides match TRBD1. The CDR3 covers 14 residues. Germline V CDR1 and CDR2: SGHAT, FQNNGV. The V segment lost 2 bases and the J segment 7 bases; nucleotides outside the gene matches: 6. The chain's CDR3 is CASSLLTGVGGYTF. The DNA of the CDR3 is TGTGCCAGCAGCTTATTGACAGGGGTGGGTGGCTACACCTTC.

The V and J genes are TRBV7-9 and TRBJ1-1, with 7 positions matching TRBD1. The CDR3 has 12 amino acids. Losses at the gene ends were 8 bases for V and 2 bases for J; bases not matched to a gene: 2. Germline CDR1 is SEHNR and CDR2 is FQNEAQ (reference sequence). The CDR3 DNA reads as TGTGCCAGCGACAGGGTAAACACTGAAGCTTTCTTT. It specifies CASDRVNTEAFF.

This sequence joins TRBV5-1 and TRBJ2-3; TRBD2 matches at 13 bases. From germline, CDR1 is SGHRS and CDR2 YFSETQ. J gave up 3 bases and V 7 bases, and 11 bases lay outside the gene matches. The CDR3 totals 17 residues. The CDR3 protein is CASQTSGGSSRTDTQYF. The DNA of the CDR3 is TGCGCCAGCCAGACTAGCGGGGGGTCAAGTAGGACAGATACGCAGTATTTT. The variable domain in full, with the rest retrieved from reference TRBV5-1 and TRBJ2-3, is KAGVTQTPRYLIKTRGQQVTLSCSPISGHRSVSWYQQTPGQGLQFLFEYFSETQRNKGNFPGRFSGRQFSNSRSEMNVSTLELGDSALYLCASQTSGGSSRTDTQYFGPGTRLTVL.

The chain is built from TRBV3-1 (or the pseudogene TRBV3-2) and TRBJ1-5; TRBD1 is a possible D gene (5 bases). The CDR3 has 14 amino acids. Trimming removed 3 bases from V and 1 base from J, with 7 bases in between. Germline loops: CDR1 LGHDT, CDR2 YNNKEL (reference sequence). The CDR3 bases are TGTGCCAGCAGCCACAGGGTGAGCAATCAGCCCCAGCATTTT. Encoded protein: CASSHRVSNQPQHF.

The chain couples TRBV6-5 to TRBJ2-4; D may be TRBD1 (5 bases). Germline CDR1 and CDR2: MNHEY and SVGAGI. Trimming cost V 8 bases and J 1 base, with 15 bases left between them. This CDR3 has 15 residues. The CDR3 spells CASRRGSEAKNIQYF. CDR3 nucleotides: TGTGCCAGCCGTAGGGGTTCGGAGGCCAAAAACATTCAGTACTTC.

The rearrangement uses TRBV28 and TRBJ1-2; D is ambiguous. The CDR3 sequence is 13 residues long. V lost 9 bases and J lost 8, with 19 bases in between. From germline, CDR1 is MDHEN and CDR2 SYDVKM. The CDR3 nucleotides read TGTGCCAGTAACGAACTATCGGGGAAGGGCTACACCTTC. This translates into CASNELSGKGYTF.

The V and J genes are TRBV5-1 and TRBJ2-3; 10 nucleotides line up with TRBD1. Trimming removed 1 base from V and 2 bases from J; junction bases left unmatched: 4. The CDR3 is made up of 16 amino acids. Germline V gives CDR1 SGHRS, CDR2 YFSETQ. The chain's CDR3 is CASSLWTGGNTDTQYF. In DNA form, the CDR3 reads TGCGCCAGCAGCTTGTGGACAGGGGGAAACACAGATACGCAGTATTTT.

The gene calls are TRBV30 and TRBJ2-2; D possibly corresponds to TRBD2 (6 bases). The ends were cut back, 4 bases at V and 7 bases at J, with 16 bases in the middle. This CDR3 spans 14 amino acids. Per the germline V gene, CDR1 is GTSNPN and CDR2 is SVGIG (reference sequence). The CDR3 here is CAWTTGVGDGELFF. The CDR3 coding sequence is TGTGCCTGGACCACGGGGGTAGGGGACGGGGAGCTGTTTTTT.

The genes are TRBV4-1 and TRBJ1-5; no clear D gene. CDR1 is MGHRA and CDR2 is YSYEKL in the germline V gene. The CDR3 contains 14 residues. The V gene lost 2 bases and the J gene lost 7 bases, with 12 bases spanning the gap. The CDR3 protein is CASSQWSGGQPQHF. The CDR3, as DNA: TGCGCCAGCAGCCAATGGTCCGGCGGACAGCCCCAGCATTTT.

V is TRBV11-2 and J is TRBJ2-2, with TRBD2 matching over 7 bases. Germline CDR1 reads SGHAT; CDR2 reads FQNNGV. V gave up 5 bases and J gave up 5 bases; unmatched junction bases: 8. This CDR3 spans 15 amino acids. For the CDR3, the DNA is TGTGCCAGCAGCCGGAGGAGCGGGAATACCGGGGAGCTGTTTTTT. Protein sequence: CASSRRSGNTGELFF.

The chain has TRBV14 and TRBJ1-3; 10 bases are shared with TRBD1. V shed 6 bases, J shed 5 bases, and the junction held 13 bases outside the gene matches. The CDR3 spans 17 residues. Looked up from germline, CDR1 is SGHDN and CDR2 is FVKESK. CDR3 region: CASRKGQGPDGRNTIYF. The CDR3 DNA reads TGTGCCAGCAGAAAGGGACAGGGGCCCGATGGCAGAAACACCATATATTTT.

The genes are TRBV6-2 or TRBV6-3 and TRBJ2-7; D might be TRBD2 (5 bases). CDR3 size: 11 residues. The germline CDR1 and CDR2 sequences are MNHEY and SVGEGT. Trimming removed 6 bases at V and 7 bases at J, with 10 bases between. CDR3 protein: CASSLRGEQYF. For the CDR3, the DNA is TGTGCCAGCAGCTTAAGAGGGGAGCAGTACTTC.

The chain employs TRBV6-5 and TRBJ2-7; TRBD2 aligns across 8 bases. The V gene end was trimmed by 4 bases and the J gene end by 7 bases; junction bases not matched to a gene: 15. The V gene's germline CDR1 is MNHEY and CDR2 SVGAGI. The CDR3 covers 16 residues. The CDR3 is CASSFFHGRARGEQYF. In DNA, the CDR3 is TGTGCCAGCAGTTTTTTCCACGGGAGGGCCAGGGGAGAGCAGTACTTC.

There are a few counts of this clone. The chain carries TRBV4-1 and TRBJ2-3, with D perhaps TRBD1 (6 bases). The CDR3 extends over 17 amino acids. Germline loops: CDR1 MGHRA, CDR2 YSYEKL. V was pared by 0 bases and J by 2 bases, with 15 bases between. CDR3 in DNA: TGCGCCAGCAGCCAAGATGGTACAGGGCTTAACACAGATACGCAGTATTTT. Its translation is CASSQDGTGLNTDTQYF.

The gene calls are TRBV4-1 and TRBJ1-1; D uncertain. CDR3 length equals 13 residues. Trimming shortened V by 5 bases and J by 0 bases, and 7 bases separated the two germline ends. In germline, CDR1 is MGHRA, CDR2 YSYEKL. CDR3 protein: CASSLRVNTEAFF. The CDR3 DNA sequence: TGCGCCAGCAGCTTACGGGTGAACACTGAAGCTTTCTTT.

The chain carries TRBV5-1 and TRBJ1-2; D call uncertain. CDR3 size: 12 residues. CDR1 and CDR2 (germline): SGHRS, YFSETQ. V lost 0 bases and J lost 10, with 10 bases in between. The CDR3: CASSLGLVDYTF. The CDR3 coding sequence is TGCGCCAGCAGCTTGGGACTGGTCGACTACACCTTC.

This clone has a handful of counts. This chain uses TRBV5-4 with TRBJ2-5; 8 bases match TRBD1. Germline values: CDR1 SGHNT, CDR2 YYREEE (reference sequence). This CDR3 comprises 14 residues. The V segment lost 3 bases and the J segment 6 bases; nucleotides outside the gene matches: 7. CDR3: CASSSLGQGKTQYF. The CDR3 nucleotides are TGTGCCAGCAGCTCATTAGGACAGGGAAAGACCCAGTACTTC.

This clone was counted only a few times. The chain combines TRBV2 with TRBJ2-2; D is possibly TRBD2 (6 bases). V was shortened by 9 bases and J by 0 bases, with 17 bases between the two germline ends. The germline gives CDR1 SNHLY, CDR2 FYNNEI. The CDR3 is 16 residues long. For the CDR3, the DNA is TGTGCCAGTGTAAGTCAGGGACTTTCGAACACCGGGGAGCTGTTTTTT. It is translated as CASVSQGLSNTGELFF.

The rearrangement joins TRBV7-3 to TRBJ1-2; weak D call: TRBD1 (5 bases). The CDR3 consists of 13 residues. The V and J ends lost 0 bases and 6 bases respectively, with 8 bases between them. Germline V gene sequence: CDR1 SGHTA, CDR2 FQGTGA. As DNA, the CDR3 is TGTGCCAGCAGCTTAACCAGGGAGGATGGCTACACCTTC. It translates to CASSLTREDGYTF.